This T cell receptor beta chain is from a study of regulatory T cells in long-lasting Graves disease. The time point here: persistent/refractory GD, antithyroid drugs over 5 years with positive TRAb. Preparation of the TCR library used RNA extracted from PBMCs. This clonotype has a count of ten or more. What it recognizes is unknown. Construction of the TCR beta libraries employed iRepertoire HTBI primers in conjunction with Arm-PCR of CDR3 regions. TCRdb re-called the multiplex PCR reads through MiXCR, storing one row per CDR3 protein. The table lists about 430,000 distinct CDR3 sequences, 21% of them singletons. Whole-study findings and limits: Thyroid tissue went unexamined; only peripheral blood was analyzed.

Between the trimmed V and J ends, which lost 3 bases and 0 bases, there was a span of 5 bases. The CDR3 length is 14 residues. The rearrangement links TRBV12-3 or TRBV12-4 to TRBJ1-4; unclear D gene. The sequence derives from a female donor with Graves disease. Material: peripheral blood mononuclear cells (PBMCs), obtained when the disease was refractory, from a patient treated with antithyroid drugs. The CDR3: CASSFGPTNEKLFF. The CDR3 DNA reads as TGTGCCAGCAGTTTCGGCCCAACTAATGAAAAACTGTTTTTT.